The 11 T cell receptor beta chains given below trace back to one sample, sequenced in a study of identical twins. TCRdb ran MiXCR on the 5' RACE reads and lists one entry per CDR3 protein. The data contain fewer than 800,000 distinct CDR3 sequences, under 8.5% of them seen just once; the ten biggest clones take up 1.6%. These sequences were also reported in another study, on yellow fever vaccine responses in identical twins.

The sequencing input was PBMCs. All receptors come from a woman under 30 in good health.

This clonotype appeared many times. This rearrangement joins TRBV3-1 to TRBJ2-6; no reliable D call. Trimming took 0 bases from V and 0 from J, leaving 18 bases between them. Germline loops: CDR1 LGHDT, CDR2 YNNKEL (reference sequence). The CDR3 has 20 residues. CDR3: CASSQEGLKLMSSGANVLTF. The CDR3 DNA reads TGTGCCAGCAGCCAAGAAGGTTTAAAATTAATGAGCTCTGGGGCCAACGTCCTGACTTTC.

CDR3 protein: CASSSGQKYGYTF. Written as DNA, the CDR3 is TGTGCCAGCAGCTCGGGACAGAAGTATGGCTACACCTTC. This chain links TRBV7-8 with TRBJ1-2, with 7 positions matching TRBD1. In germline, CDR1 is SGHVS, CDR2 FQNEAQ. This CDR3 comprises 13 residues. With 4 bases clipped from V and 5 bases from J, the junction kept 4 bases outside the gene matches.

This clonotype was seen more than once but under ten times. The chain is built from TRBV27 and TRBJ1-6, with TRBD1 matching over 8 bases. The germline CDR1 and CDR2 sequences are MNHEY and SMNVEV (reference sequence). Germline trimming cut 6 bases from V and 0 bases from J; bases unmatched to any gene: 4. There are 16 residues in the CDR3. CDR3 loop: CASSWTGPSYNSPLHF. The CDR3 nucleotides read TGTGCCAGCAGCTGGACAGGGCCCTCCTATAATTCACCCCTCCACTTT.

A few counts support this clonotype. The rearrangement uses TRBV12-3 or TRBV12-4 and TRBJ2-3, with D possibly being TRBD2 (6 bases). With 8 bases removed from V and 3 bases from J, the gap between germline ends came to 15 bases. The CDR3 runs 14 residues. This CDR3 is CASRTGGGTDTQYF. Written as DNA, the CDR3 is TGTGCCAGCCGCACTGGGGGAGGAACAGATACGCAGTATTTT.

The chain carries TRBV11-3 and TRBJ2-1, with 10 bases fitting TRBD2. The CDR3 is 16 residues long. V trimming: 2 bases; J trimming: 3 bases; junction bases outside the gene matches: 4. The V gene's germline CDR1 is SGHNT and CDR2 YENEEA. The CDR3 DNA sequence: TGTGCCAGCAGCTTACGAGCGGGAGGGGTCTACAATGAGCAGTTCTTC. Translation: CASSLRAGGVYNEQFF.

The chain recombines TRBV7-8 with TRBJ2-7; 13 positions agree with TRBD2. Trimming took 5 bases from V and 0 from J; bases not matched to a gene: 10. Germline CDR1 and CDR2: SGHVS and FQNEAQ. The CDR3 totals 18 residues. The CDR3 spells CASSRTGTSGDYSYEQYF. In nucleotides, the CDR3 is TGTGCCAGCAGCCGTACCGGGACTAGCGGGGATTACTCCTACGAGCAGTACTTC.

The V and J genes are TRBV5-1 and TRBJ2-6; D is uncertain. CDR1 SGHRS and CDR2 YFSETQ come from the germline V gene. Trimming took off 1 base at V and 2 bases at J, with 10 bases between the two ends. The CDR3 runs 16 residues. CDR3 sequence (DNA): TGCGCCAGCAGCTTGTTGTCTCCACCTGGGGCCAACGTCCTGACTTTC. The encoded protein is CASSLLSPPGANVLTF. Combining the CDR3 with reference TRBV5-1 and TRBJ2-6 gives the whole variable domain KAGVTQTPRYLIKTRGQQVTLSCSPISGHRSVSWYQQTPGQGLQFLFEYFSETQRNKGNFPGRFSGRQFSNSRSEMNVSTLELGDSALYLCASSLLSPPGANVLTFGAGSRLTVL.

CDR3 in DNA: TGTGCCAGCTTTGGGACAGATCTGACCCAGTACTTC. Protein product: CASFGTDLTQYF. The rearrangement uses TRBV6-2 or TRBV6-3 and TRBJ2-5; 7 positions agree with TRBD1. The ends lost 8 bases at V and 7 bases at J; junction bases unmatched: 7. Germline V gene data show CDR1 as MNHEY and CDR2 as SVGEGT. CDR3 length equals 12 residues.

The V and J genes are TRBV3-1 and TRBJ2-1; 7 nucleotides align to TRBD2. This CDR3 contains 15 residues. The trim removed 2 bases at V and 4 bases at J, leaving 5 bases unmatched. Germline loops: CDR1 LGHDT, CDR2 YNNKEL (reference sequence). For the CDR3, the DNA is TGTGCCAGCAGCCAAACGCGGGAGTCGTACAATGAGCAGTTCTTC. Translation: CASSQTRESYNEQFF.

This clonotype was seen only a few times. The V call is TRBV11-2, the J call TRBJ1-4; TRBD1 is a possible D gene (5 bases). V was cut by 2 bases and J by 0 bases, with 16 bases left in between. The CDR3 sequence is 18 residues long. Germline V CDR1 and CDR2: SGHAT, FQNNGV. Here the CDR3 reads CASSLYSRGHATNEKLFF. DNA of the CDR3: TGTGCCAGCAGCTTATATTCGCGGGGCCACGCAACTAATGAAAAACTGTTTTTT.

The chain couples TRBV28 to TRBJ1-6; D may be TRBD1 (5 bases). V shed 7 bases and J shed 10 bases, with 20 bases lying between them. The CDR3 has 15 amino acids. Germline values: CDR1 MDHEN, CDR2 SYDVKM. Here the CDR3 reads CASILAGGERSPLHF. The CDR3 DNA reads as TGTGCCAGCATCCTTGCCGGAGGGGAACGGTCACCCCTCCACTTT.